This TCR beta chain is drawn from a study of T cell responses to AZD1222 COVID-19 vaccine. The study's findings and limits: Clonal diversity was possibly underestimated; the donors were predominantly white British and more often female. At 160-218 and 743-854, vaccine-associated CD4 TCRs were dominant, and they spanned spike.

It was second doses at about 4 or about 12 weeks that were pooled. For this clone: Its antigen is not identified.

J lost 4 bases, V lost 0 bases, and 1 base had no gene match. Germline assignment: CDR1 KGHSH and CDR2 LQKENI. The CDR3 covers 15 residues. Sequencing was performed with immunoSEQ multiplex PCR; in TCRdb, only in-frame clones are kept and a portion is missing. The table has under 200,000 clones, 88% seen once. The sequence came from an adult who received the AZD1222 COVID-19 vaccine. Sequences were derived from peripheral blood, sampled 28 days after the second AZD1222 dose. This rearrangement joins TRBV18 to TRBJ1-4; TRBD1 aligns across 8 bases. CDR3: CASSPPGQGNEKLFF. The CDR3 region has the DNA TGTGCCAGCTCACCACCCGGACAGGGTAATGAAAAACTGTTTTTT.